These 22 T cell receptor beta chains came from one sample sequenced in a study of shared clonotypes between healthy human individuals. Positively selected for CCR7, the CD45RO-negative cells used as naive CD8 cells excluded terminally differentiated effector memory CD45RA+ cells. Sequencing used immunoSEQ multiplex PCR; TCRdb keeps in-frame clones, though not all of them. The repertoire includes hundreds of thousands of clones, roughly 92% of them detected once, and less than 25% sits in the top ten. The sequenced sample was naive CD8+ T cells sorted from blood. The receptors were sampled from a man aged 25 to 45 in good health.

The count of this clone is one. This sequence joins TRBV2 and TRBJ1-5; 8 bases are a match to TRBD1. The V gene's germline CDR1 is SNHLY and CDR2 FYNNEI. J was trimmed by 7 bases and V by 4 bases; bases with no gene match: 6. This CDR3 region has 14 residues. The CDR3 here is CASSAGGQRQPQHF. The DNA for the CDR3 is TGTGCCAGCAGTGCAGGGGGCCAGCGGCAGCCCCAGCATTTT.

The chain has TRBV28 and TRBJ2-2, with 8 bases lining up with TRBD1. CDR3 length: 15 residues. The germline V gene has CDR1 MDHEN and CDR2 SYDVKM. V lost 5 bases and J lost 5; bases outside the gene matches: 7. In DNA form, the CDR3 reads TGTGCCAGCAGTCCGACAGGGGCCTATACCGGGGAGCTGTTTTTT. Its protein is CASSPTGAYTGELFF.

Points on this clone: Other DNA sequences in the same sample also yield this CDR3. In DNA, the CDR3 is TGTGCCAGCAGTGAACGACCCTACGAGCAGTACTTC. Encoded protein: CASSERPYEQYF. V is TRBV6-1 and J is TRBJ2-7; D is undetermined. This CDR3 has 12 residues. Germline V CDR1 and CDR2: MNHNS, SASEGT. Trimming cost V 2 bases and J 2 bases, with 4 bases left between them.

This chain uses TRBV7-9 with TRBJ2-7, with a possible D match to TRBD1 (6 bases). Trimming took off 8 bases at V and 0 bases at J, with 17 bases between the two ends. The CDR3 length is 15 residues. The V gene's germline CDR1 is SEHNR and CDR2 FQNEAQ (reference sequence). The CDR3 DNA is TGTGCCAGCCAACACCCGGGACACGGCTCCTACGAGCAGTACTTC. As protein: CASQHPGHGSYEQYF.

Details on this clone: The same CDR3 arises from other DNA sequences in this sample as well. The chain employs TRBV27 and TRBJ2-7; D may be TRBD1 or TRBD2 (5 bases each). CDR1 is MNHEY, CDR2 SMNVEV, per germline (reference sequence). The V end was cut by 3 bases, the J end by 7 bases, with 7 bases between. CDR3 length equals 11 residues. CDR3 in amino acids: CASSFGGEQYF. DNA for the CDR3: TGTGCCAGCAGTTTTGGGGGAGAGCAGTACTTC.

This chain connects TRBV6-6 to TRBJ2-1; the D gene is possibly TRBD2 (6 bases). CDR1 and CDR2 (germline): MNHNY, SVGAGI (reference sequence). CDR3 length: 13 residues. Trimming cost V 5 bases and J 14 bases, with 19 bases left between them. CDR3 coding DNA: TGTGCCAGCAGTAACCAAAATAGCGGAGTTAAGTTCTTC. This translates into CASSNQNSGVKFF.

With respect to this clone: Different DNA sequences within this sample yield the same CDR3. The rearrangement uses TRBV27 and TRBJ2-7, with D possibly called TRBD1 or TRBD2 (5 bases each). The CDR3 is 12 residues long. The ends were cut back, 3 bases at V and 3 bases at J, with 6 bases in the middle. Germline CDR1 MNHEY, CDR2 SMNVEV (reference sequence). CDR3 loop: CASSLRGYEQYF. CDR3 DNA sequence: TGTGCCAGCAGTTTGAGGGGCTACGAGCAGTACTTC.

This chain uses TRBV5-5 with TRBJ2-7, with D hard to call. This CDR3 is built from 13 residues. CDR1 and CDR2 from the germline V gene are SGHKS and YYEKEE (reference sequence). The V gene lost 1 base and the J gene lost 3 bases, with 8 bases spanning the gap. CDR3: CASSLWPNYEQYF. CDR3 bases: TGTGCCAGCAGCTTGTGGCCAAACTACGAGCAGTACTTC.

The chain joins TRBV7-6 to TRBJ1-1; D unclear. Trimming took 5 bases from V and 0 from J, leaving 7 bases between them. This CDR3 spans 13 amino acids. CDR1 is SGHVS and CDR2 is FNYEAQ in the germline V gene. CDR3 bases: TGTGCCAGCAGCCCAGGACTGAACACTGAAGCTTTCTTT. Translated, it gives CASSPGLNTEAFF.

The chain carries TRBV5-1 and TRBJ1-1; 11 bases agree with TRBD1. The ends lost 4 bases at V and 0 bases at J; junction bases unmatched: 8. The length of the CDR3 is 17 residues. The germline CDR1 and CDR2 sequences are SGHRS and YFSETQ. The CDR3 protein is CASSHGTGGGMNTEAFF. CDR3 DNA sequence: TGCGCCAGCAGCCATGGGACAGGGGGAGGAATGAACACTGAAGCTTTCTTT.

This sequence joins TRBV4-3 and TRBJ2-7; D unresolved. The V end lost 2 bases, the J end lost 0 bases, and 8 bases lay between the germline ends. CDR1 and CDR2 (germline): LGHNA, YSLEER. The CDR3 consists of 14 residues. CDR3 nucleotide sequence: TGCGCCAGCAGCCAAACGAGGCCCTCCTACGAGCAGTACTTC. Amino acid sequence: CASSQTRPSYEQYF.

This clone showed up many times. Other nucleotide sequences in the sample specify the same CDR3. This chain joins TRBV6-5 and TRBJ1-1; D is possibly TRBD1 (5 bases). The CDR3 has 14 amino acids. The ends were cut back, 2 bases at V and 0 bases at J, with 7 bases in the middle. The germline V gene has CDR1 MNHEY and CDR2 SVGAGI. Written as DNA, the CDR3 is TGTGCCAGCAGTTACCGGGGCTTGAACACTGAAGCTTTCTTT. Translated, it gives CASSYRGLNTEAFF.

The chain has TRBV6-6 and TRBJ2-7, with 8 positions matching TRBD2. After removal of 6 bases from V and 3 bases from J, the junction contained 13 bases not matched to a gene. The CDR3 runs to 16 residues. CDR1 and CDR2 from the germline V gene are MNHNY and SVGAGI (reference sequence). Here the CDR3 reads CASRNPSGGGHYEQYF. For the CDR3, the DNA is TGTGCCAGCAGAAACCCCTCGGGGGGGGGCCACTACGAGCAGTACTTC.

The rearrangement joins TRBV9 to TRBJ2-7; D is unclear. CDR3 length equals 12 residues. V gave up 4 bases and J gave up 3 bases, with 8 bases separating them. Germline V CDR1 and CDR2: SGDLS, YYNGEE. The CDR3 spells CASSPGNYEQYF. In DNA, the CDR3 is TGTGCCAGCAGCCCTGGGAACTACGAGCAGTACTTC.

The rearrangement links TRBV6-6 to TRBJ2-1, with D maybe TRBD1 (6 bases). The CDR3 runs 11 residues. Looked up from germline, CDR1 is MNHNY and CDR2 is SVGAGI (reference sequence). Deletions cut 8 bases from V and 7 bases from J, with 9 bases between. In DNA form, the CDR3 reads TGTGCCAGCCTTACAGGGAATGAGCAGTTCTTC. Translation: CASLTGNEQFF.

The chain recombines TRBV28 with TRBJ2-7; 13 nucleotides agree with TRBD2. Per the germline V gene, CDR1 is MDHEN and CDR2 is SYDVKM. After removal of 5 bases from V and 4 bases from J, the junction contained 8 bases not matched to a gene. This CDR3 is built from 16 residues. Here the CDR3 DNA reads TGTGCCAGCAGTCCTCCGGGGACTAGCGGGACTTACGAGCAGTACTTC. This encodes CASSPPGTSGTYEQYF.

The chain recombines TRBV29-1 with TRBJ2-7, with 8 bases fitting TRBD2. CDR1 is SQVTM and CDR2 is ANQGSEA in the germline V gene. V shed 2 bases, J shed 1 base, and the junction held 4 bases outside the gene matches. The CDR3 spans 14 residues. The CDR3 loop reads CSVEPAGESYEQYF. CDR3 DNA: TGCAGCGTTGAACCAGCGGGGGAGTCCTACGAGCAGTACTTC.

This clone was recorded once. The genes are TRBV18 and TRBJ1-4; D gene ambiguous. The CDR3 covers 13 residues. Germline V gene data show CDR1 as KGHSH and CDR2 as LQKENI. Trimming took 8 bases from V and 0 from J, leaving 7 bases between them. The CDR3 protein is CASTHATNEKLFF. CDR3 in DNA: TGTGCCAGCACCCATGCAACTAATGAAAAACTGTTTTTT.

The chain uses TRBV7-2 and TRBJ2-1; D not certain. The CDR3 is 15 amino acids. Germline V gene data show CDR1 as SGHTA and CDR2 as FQGNSA. Trimming took off 1 base at V and 0 bases at J, with 7 bases between the two ends. Written as DNA, the CDR3 is TGTGCCAGCAGCTTAGACGATAGCTCCTACAATGAGCAGTTCTTC. It translates to CASSLDDSSYNEQFF.

The V call is TRBV19, the J call TRBJ2-1, with D possibly matching TRBD1 (7 bases). The CDR3 consists of 15 residues. The germline CDR1 and CDR2 sequences are LNHDA and SQIVND (reference sequence). V lost 1 base to trimming and J lost 8 bases, with 15 bases between them. The CDR3: CASSIGRGLLDEQFF. The CDR3 DNA reads as TGTGCCAGTAGTATAGGGAGGGGGCTTCTGGATGAGCAGTTCTTC.

V is TRBV7-2 and J is TRBJ1-5; D remains ambiguous. Trimming cost V 5 bases and J 6 bases, with 11 bases left between them. The V gene's germline CDR1 is SGHTA and CDR2 FQGNSA. This CDR3 spans 13 amino acids. The CDR3 is CASSPDTAQPQHF. CDR3 in DNA: TGTGCCAGCAGCCCTGACACGGCTCAGCCCCAGCATTTT.

About this clone: Different DNA sequences within this sample yield the same CDR3. This sequence joins TRBV27 and TRBJ2-1; 9 bases line up with TRBD2. Germline CDR1 MNHEY, CDR2 SMNVEV (reference sequence). Trimming cost V 3 bases and J 7 bases; bases outside gene matches: 4. This CDR3 region has 14 residues. CDR3 coding DNA: TGTGCCAGCAGTTTGCTAGCGGGGTTAAATGAGCAGTTCTTC. Its translation: CASSLLAGLNEQFF.